The 24 T cell receptor beta chains below all came from one sample that was sequenced in a study of CXCR3-negative and CXCR3-positive naive CD8 T cells. Study-wide findings and caveats: CXCR3-positive naive cells carried more hydrophobic TRB CDR3s than CXCR3-negative naive cells did.

Preparation of TRB cDNA libraries relied on 5' RACE carrying UMI labels. No DNA is given; TCRdb re-called the 5' RACE reads and lists each CDR3 protein once. Seen in this sample are about 98,000 distinct CDR3 sequences; the ten most common clones hold about 1%. For these TCRs, the target antigens are not known. Sequenced: naive CXCR3+ CD8+ T cells from blood. Stated subset: CD45RO-CCR7+CD27+CD95- naive CD8+ T cells expressing CXCR3 (TNR3+). The receptors were sampled from a human donor in good health. Some clones in this sample may be carry-over from other donors' samples.

The chain combines TRBV7-9 with TRBJ2-3. The CDR3 spans 16 residues. CDR1 and CDR2 (germline): SEHNR, FQNEAQ (reference sequence). CDR3 protein: CASSSSYLEGGDTQYF.

V gene TRBV29-1 combines with J gene TRBJ1-1; the D gene TCRdb calls, TRBD1, cannot be checked with no DNA. The length of the CDR3 is 12 residues. Germline V gene sequence: CDR1 SQVTM, CDR2 ANQGSEA. The CDR3 spells CSVSGGGSEAFF.

The chain links TRBV9 to TRBJ1-2. CDR1 is SGDLS, CDR2 YYNGEE, per germline. The CDR3 sequence is 14 residues long. This CDR3 reads CASSGTEPYYGYTF.

The rearrangement joins TRBV11-2 to TRBJ2-7; there is no DNA to check the TCRdb D call of TRBD1. This CDR3 region has 12 residues. Germline V gives CDR1 SGHAT, CDR2 FQNNGV. The CDR3: CASSFPGDEQYF.

The J gene is TRBJ2-1, the V gene TRBV20-1. Per the germline V gene, CDR1 is DFQATT and CDR2 is SNEGSKA (reference sequence). This CDR3 spans 14 amino acids. This CDR3 is CSARTRSSYNEQFF.

The CDR3 loop is CASSQVEGRRETQYF. The chain uses TRBV3-1 and TRBJ2-5; TCRdb indicates TRBD2, and absent DNA this call remains unverified. Germline V lookup: CDR1 LGHDT, CDR2 YNNKEL (reference sequence). The CDR3 runs 15 residues.

This chain links TRBV27 with TRBJ1-2; TCRdb gives TRBD1 as the D gene, but with no DNA this cannot be confirmed. The CDR3 is made up of 14 amino acids. Looked up from germline, CDR1 is MNHEY and CDR2 is SMNVEV (reference sequence). CDR3 protein: CASSSVGRAYGYTF.

The chain uses TRBV6-2 or TRBV6-3 and TRBJ2-3; TCRdb names TRBD1, which stays unverified in the absence of DNA. Germline CDR1 reads MNHEY; CDR2 reads SVGEGT. The CDR3 is 13 amino acids. CDR3 in amino acids: CASSPVLPDTQYF.

The rearrangement links TRBV5-4 to TRBJ1-1; TCRdb proposes TRBD1, but this gene call is untestable without DNA. From germline, CDR1 is SGHNT and CDR2 YYREEE (reference sequence). The CDR3 spans 15 residues. CDR3 amino acids: CASSVGPGTGTEAFF.

The chain is built from TRBV6-6 and TRBJ1-1; TCRdb selects TRBD1, and the lack of DNA leaves this call unchecked. CDR1 is MNHNY, CDR2 SVGAGI, per germline (reference sequence). The CDR3 has 16 residues. The CDR3 is CASSYSQGPMNTEAFF.

The CDR3 here is CSERTYNEQFF. V gene TRBV20-1 combines with J gene TRBJ2-1. The CDR3 is 11 amino acids. Per germline, CDR1 DFQATT and CDR2 SNEGSKA (reference sequence).

V gene TRBV7-9 combines with J gene TRBJ2-7; TCRdb picks TRBD1, but there is no DNA to check that call. Looked up from germline, CDR1 is SEHNR and CDR2 is FQNEAQ (reference sequence). The CDR3 is 14 residues long. The CDR3 region is CASSLRQGTYEQYF.

The rearrangement joins TRBV12-3 or TRBV12-4 to TRBJ1-1; TCRdb reports TRBD1, a call that lacks DNA to check it against. This CDR3 spans 18 amino acids. The CDR3 reads CASSPPRQGATRNTEAFF.

V is TRBV29-1 and J is TRBJ2-7; the TCRdb D gene call, TRBD1, has no DNA to confirm it. CDR1 is SQVTM, CDR2 ANQGSEA, per germline. This CDR3 has 13 residues. The CDR3 sequence: CSVDSQDSYEQYF.

The chain joins TRBV7-2 to TRBJ2-7; the TCRdb call, TRBD2, lacks DNA for checking. The CDR3 covers 16 residues. Germline V gene sequence: CDR1 SGHTA, CDR2 FQGNSA. The CDR3 here is CASRGLPGQLPYEQYF.

The chain couples TRBV7-2 to TRBJ2-7; TCRdb gives TRBD2 as the D gene, but with no DNA this cannot be confirmed. The CDR3 contains 17 residues. Germline lookup yields CDR1 SGHTA and CDR2 FQGNSA. Here the CDR3 reads CASSHMTSGGAAYEQYF.

The chain links TRBV6-6 to TRBJ2-3; lacking DNA, the TRBD1 call made by TCRdb goes unchecked. The CDR3 is made up of 16 amino acids. Germline values: CDR1 MNHNY, CDR2 SVGAGI (reference sequence). CDR3 protein: CASTPHPRGPPDTQYF.

The gene calls are TRBV29-1 and TRBJ1-3; TCRdb calls TRBD1, which cannot be checked without DNA. Germline V gene sequence: CDR1 SQVTM, CDR2 ANQGSEA. CDR3 size: 13 residues. This CDR3 reads CSVMTGAGNTIYF. The complete variable domain, with remaining parts taken from reference TRBV29-1 and TRBJ1-3, reads SAVISQKPSRDICQRGTSLTIQCQVDSQVTMMFWYRQQPGQSLTLIATANQGSEATYESGFVIDKFPISRPNLTFSTLTVSNMSPEDSSIYLCSVMTGAGNTIYFGEGSWLTVV.

The chain combines TRBV7-6 with TRBJ2-1; TCRdb outputs TRBD2, but without DNA this stays unchecked. CDR1 SGHVS and CDR2 FNYEAQ come from the germline V gene. The CDR3 sequence is 18 residues long. CDR3 residues: CASSNPGDSGGTYNEQFF.

The gene calls are TRBV7-2 and TRBJ2-3; absent DNA, TCRdb's TRBD1 call cannot be checked. Germline lookup yields CDR1 SGHTA and CDR2 FQGNSA. CDR3 length: 14 amino acids. The CDR3 reads CASSLVGGADTQYF.

The rearrangement joins TRBV18 to TRBJ2-7; the TRBD1 assignment by TCRdb is unverifiable without DNA. The CDR3 runs 16 residues. Germline lookup yields CDR1 KGHSH and CDR2 LQKENI. The CDR3 here is CASSLGQTTSVYEQYF.

The V and J genes are TRBV4-3 and TRBJ2-2; absent DNA, TCRdb's TRBD1 call cannot be checked. CDR1 is LGHNA and CDR2 is YSLEER in the germline V gene. This CDR3 is built from 17 residues. The CDR3 protein is CASSQDLRAGGSGELFF.

The V and J genes are TRBV3-1 and TRBJ2-3; as DNA is missing, the TRBD1 call by TCRdb cannot be tested. CDR3 length equals 18 residues. Germline V lookup: CDR1 LGHDT, CDR2 YNNKEL (reference sequence). The CDR3: CASSQESLGTGVSDTQYF.

The chain has TRBV5-1 and TRBJ2-7; TCRdb names TRBD1, which stays unverified in the absence of DNA. This CDR3 region has 16 residues. CDR1 is SGHRS, CDR2 YFSETQ, per germline. The CDR3 loop is CASSLAGQGAPHEQYF.